Shown below are 3 T cell receptor beta chains from a single sample sequenced in a study of CD4 and CD8 cells across lung adenocarcinoma regions. TCRdb ran MiXCR on the PCR reads and lists one entry per CDR3 protein. Of about 8,000 distinct CDR3 sequences listed, over 50% were seen once; the top ten hold 24%. The sequenced sample was CD4+ T cells from the center of a lung tumor. These receptors came from a female donor with lung adenocarcinoma. The CD4 and CD8 labels of this study may be unreliable.

The chain combines TRBV6-1 with TRBJ2-1, with TRBD1 matching 9 bases. The J call may not be correct, given that the DNA end is closer to TRBJ2-7. Looked up from germline, CDR1 is MNHNS and CDR2 is SASEGT. The CDR3 is 14 residues long. The CDR3 loop is CASSRDRERNEQYF. CDR3 bases: TGTGCCAGCAGTCGGGACAGGGAAAGGAACGAGCAGTACTTC.

The chain combines TRBV5-1 with TRBJ2-5; D is possibly TRBD2 (5 bases). With the DNA end fitting TRBJ2-7 better, the J assignment may be wrong. Looked up from germline, CDR1 is SGHRS and CDR2 is YFSETQ. The CDR3 is 12 amino acids. This chain's CDR3 is CASSRRGSEQYF. The DNA for the CDR3 is TGCGCCAGCTCTCGCCGGGGAAGCGAGCAGTACTTC.

This clonotype has a handful of counts. The J gene is TRBJ2-1, the V gene TRBV6-1; the match to TRBD1 covers 8 bases. This CDR3 comprises 16 residues. Germline CDR1 and CDR2: MNHNS and SASEGT. J was trimmed by 5 bases and V by 1 base; bases with no gene match: 7. The CDR3: CASSEGVGRGHNEQFF. Written as DNA, the CDR3 is TGTGCCAGCAGTGAAGGAGTGGGCAGGGGGCACAATGAGCAGTTCTTC.